These T cell receptor beta chains were read from a single sample in a study of neoadjuvant anti-PD-1 for oral cavity cancer. Method: immunoSEQ multiplex PCR; TCRdb's copy keeps in-frame clones and lacks some. The table records tens of thousands of clones, 20% to 30% of them present only once. This specimen was tumor tissue, taken after nivolumab (anti-PD-1) treatment. The source of these receptors is a person between 35 and 79 years old with oral cavity squamous cell carcinoma. The CDR3 runs from the conserved cysteine through the conserved F or W. The D gene is left open where the match is weak. Rows may omit the clone size; those that give it use once, few, many or a size class.

j_call d_call clone_size v_call cdr3_aa cdr3_nt
TRBJ2-3 . few TRBV5-5 CASSLIQTDTQYF TGTGCCAGCAGCTTGATCCAGACAGATACGCAGTATTTT
TRBJ1-1 TRBD1 . TRBV7-6 CASSRQGGTEAFF TGTGCCAGCAGTCGGCAGGGGGGCACTGAAGCTTTCTTT
TRBJ1-5 . . TRBV19 CASTGQGNQPQHF TGTGCCAGTACCGGGCAGGGAAATCAGCCCCAGCATTTT
TRBJ1-5 TRBD1 . TRBV6-4 CASSQAGGNQPQHF TGTGCCAGCAGTCAGGCAGGGGGGAATCAGCCCCAGCATTTT
TRBJ1-3 . . TRBV5-4 CASSLYQAGNTIYF TGTGCCAGCAGCTTGTACCAGGCTGGAAACACCATATATTTT
TRBJ2-6 . many TRBV5-1 CASSGDTGANVLTF TGCGCCAGCAGCGGTGATACTGGGGCCAACGTCCTGACTTTC
TRBJ1-3 TRBD1 few TRBV6-1 CASSDRGTGGSRVRGNTIYF TGTGCCAGCAGTGACCGAGGGACAGGGGGTTCTAGAGTTCGGGGAAACACCATATATTTT
TRBJ2-3 . . TRBV6-1 CASTLNTDTQYF TGTGCCAGCACCCTAAACACAGATACGCAGTATTTT
TRBJ2-1 . many TRBV7-2 CASRGRGNEQFF TGTGCCAGCAGGGGGCGGGGTAATGAGCAGTTCTTC
TRBJ2-7 TRBD2 . TRBV28 CASSSIAGADYEQYF TGTGCCAGCAGTTCAATAGCGGGAGCAGACTACGAGCAGTACTTC
TRBJ1-1 . . TRBV30 CAWSQGYTEAFF TGTGCCTGGTCTCAGGGATACACTGAAGCTTTCTTT
TRBJ2-2 . . TRBV6-1 CASSEVGRETGELFF TGTGCCAGCAGTGAAGTAGGAAGGGAAACCGGGGAGCTGTTTTTT
TRBJ2-3 . . TRBV7-3 CASSRGFTSTDTQYF TGTGCCAGCAGTCGGGGGTTCACTAGCACAGATACGCAGTATTTT
TRBJ2-7 . . TRBV6-1 CASSELGGEQYF TGTGCCAGCAGTGAATTGGGCGGCGAGCAGTACTTC
TRBJ1-5 . . TRBV11-2 CASSLGAGSNQPQHF TGTGCCAGCAGCTTGGGGGCCGGTAGCAATCAGCCCCAGCATTTT
TRBJ1-1 . . TRBV18 CASSPPIGANLGTEAFF TGTGCCAGCTCACCACCGATCGGTGCCAACTTGGGCACTGAAGCTTTCTTT
TRBJ2-3 TRBD2 . TRBV2 CASTLGGTYSTDTQYF TGTGCCAGCACTTTGGGGGGGACTTATAGCACAGATACGCAGTATTTT
TRBJ2-7 TRBD1 . TRBV27 CASSRTGSPHEQYF TGTGCCAGCAGTCGGACAGGGTCCCCCCACGAGCAGTACTTC
TRBJ2-7 TRBD1 . TRBV15 CATSRGGQDSSYEQYF TGTGCCACCAGCAGGGGGGGACAGGACAGCTCCTACGAGCAGTACTTC
TRBJ2-5 TRBD1 . TRBV9 CASSGMGLKGQGSETQYF TGTGCCAGCAGCGGAATGGGGCTGAAGGGACAGGGGTCAGAGACCCAGTACTTC
TRBJ2-1 . . TRBV27 CASTKLESSYNEQFF TGTGCCAGCACTAAACTAGAAAGCTCCTACAATGAGCAGTTCTTC
TRBJ2-1 . . TRBV2 CASDAASSYNEQFF TGTGCCAGCGACGCGGCGAGCTCCTACAATGAGCAGTTCTTC
TRBJ1-2 . few TRBV5-1 CASSLLGGSGGYTF TGCGCCAGCAGCTTGCTTGGAGGCTCGGGGGGCTACACCTTC
TRBJ2-3 . medium-sized TRBV6-4 CASSEEAGSSTDTQYF TGTGCCAGCAGTGAAGAGGCGGGCTCTAGCACAGATACGCAGTATTTT
TRBJ1-2 . . TRBV28 CASSDLLTYGYTF TGTGCCAGCAGCGACCTTCTAACCTATGGCTACACCTTC
TRBJ1-2 . few TRBV4-2 CASSQDPSGINYGYTF TGTGCCAGCAGCCAAGATCCATCGGGGATTAACTATGGCTACACCTTC
TRBJ2-1 . few TRBV5-1 CASSFQGGNEQFF TGCGCCAGCAGCTTCCAGGGTGGAAATGAGCAGTTCTTC
TRBJ1-5 . many TRBV2 CASSDARYGQPQHF TGTGCCAGCAGTGACGCCCGCTACGGCCAGCCCCAGCATTTT
TRBJ2-7 . few TRBV10-2 CASSAEFPYEQYF TGCGCCAGCAGTGCGGAGTTTCCCTACGAGCAGTACTTC
TRBJ2-7 TRBD1 many TRBV18 CASSPRGQGVYEQYF TGTGCCAGCTCACCGAGGGGACAGGGGGTCTACGAGCAGTACTTC
TRBJ1-5 . . TRBV7-9 CASTNSRVQPQHF TGTGCCAGCACCAACTCACGGGTTCAGCCCCAGCATTTT
TRBJ2-7 . few TRBV5-1 CASSQDPDNYEQYF TGCGCCAGCAGCCAGGATCCGGACAACTACGAGCAGTACTTC
TRBJ1-2 . few TRBV14 CASSQGRNYGYTF TGTGCCAGCAGCCAAGGCAGGAACTATGGCTACACCTTC
TRBJ1-5 . medium-sized TRBV5-8 CASSRGGRSNNQPQHF TGTGCCAGCAGCCGTGGTGGGCGGAGCAACAATCAGCCCCAGCATTTT
TRBJ1-5 . many TRBV6-6 CASSYSDGSNQPQHF TGTGCCAGCAGTTACTCTGATGGCAGCAATCAGCCCCAGCATTTT
TRBJ1-4 TRBD1 many TRBV25-1 CASKQGSEKLFF TGTGCCAGCAAACAGGGGAGTGAAAAACTGTTTTTT
TRBJ2-1 . many TRBV4-1 CASSQLRDFPYNEQFF TGCGCCAGCAGCCAACTTCGGGACTTCCCCTACAATGAGCAGTTCTTC
TRBJ2-2 . few TRBV30 CAWKWGSVTGELFF TGTGCCTGGAAGTGGGGCAGTGTCACCGGGGAGCTGTTTTTT
TRBJ1-1 . . TRBV6-5 CASSQIKAYTEAFF TGTGCCAGCAGCCAGATTAAGGCCTACACTGAAGCTTTCTTT
TRBJ1-1 . few TRBV5-6 CASSPVGAMNTEAFF TGTGCCAGCAGCCCCGTCGGAGCGATGAACACTGAAGCTTTCTTT
TRBJ2-4 . few TRBV28 CASTTPGAGLNIQYF TGTGCCAGCACCACTCCGGGGGCAGGGCTAAACATTCAGTACTTC
TRBJ1-2 . . TRBV10-3 CAISEGTFYGYTF TGTGCCATCAGTGAGGGGACATTCTATGGCTACACCTTC
TRBJ1-2 . few TRBV6-1 CASSEWAGRDGYTF TGTGCCAGCAGTGAATGGGCAGGGAGAGATGGCTACACCTTC
TRBJ2-5 TRBD2 . TRBV27 CASSRWDYRETQYF TGTGCCAGCAGTAGGTGGGACTATCGAGAGACCCAGTACTTC
TRBJ1-1 TRBD1 few TRBV29-1 CSVEGGGVEAFF TGCAGCGTTGAAGGAGGGGGCGTTGAAGCTTTCTTT
TRBJ1-2 TRBD1 . TRBV27 CASSPGQGGYGYTF TGTGCCAGCAGCCCAGGACAGGGAGGCTATGGCTACACCTTC
TRBJ2-7 TRBD2 . TRBV6-5 CASSGQGGSVEYF TGTGCCAGCTCGGGGCAGGGAGGGTCGGTGGAGTACTTC
TRBJ2-2 . once TRBV7-7 CASSVDGGLNTGELFF TGTGCCAGCAGCGTAGACGGGGGGCTCAACACCGGGGAGCTGTTTTTT
TRBJ1-1 . . TRBV28 CASSHPRQNTEAFF TGTGCCAGCAGTCACCCCCGACAGAACACTGAAGCTTTCTTT
TRBJ2-3 . few TRBV7-9 CASSSRQGSTDTQYF TGTGCCAGCAGCTCGAGACAAGGAAGCACAGATACGCAGTATTTT
TRBJ2-2 . . TRBV7-2 CASSLDGTGGELFF TGTGCCAGCAGCTTAGACGGAACGGGCGGGGAGCTGTTTTTT
TRBJ1-2 . many TRBV30 CAWFEGRLDGYTF TGTGCCTGGTTCGAGGGTCGCCTAGATGGCTACACCTTC
TRBJ2-7 TRBD2 few TRBV5-1 CASSLGTSGLHSYEQYF TGCGCCAGCAGCTTAGGGACTAGCGGGTTACACTCCTACGAGCAGTACTTC